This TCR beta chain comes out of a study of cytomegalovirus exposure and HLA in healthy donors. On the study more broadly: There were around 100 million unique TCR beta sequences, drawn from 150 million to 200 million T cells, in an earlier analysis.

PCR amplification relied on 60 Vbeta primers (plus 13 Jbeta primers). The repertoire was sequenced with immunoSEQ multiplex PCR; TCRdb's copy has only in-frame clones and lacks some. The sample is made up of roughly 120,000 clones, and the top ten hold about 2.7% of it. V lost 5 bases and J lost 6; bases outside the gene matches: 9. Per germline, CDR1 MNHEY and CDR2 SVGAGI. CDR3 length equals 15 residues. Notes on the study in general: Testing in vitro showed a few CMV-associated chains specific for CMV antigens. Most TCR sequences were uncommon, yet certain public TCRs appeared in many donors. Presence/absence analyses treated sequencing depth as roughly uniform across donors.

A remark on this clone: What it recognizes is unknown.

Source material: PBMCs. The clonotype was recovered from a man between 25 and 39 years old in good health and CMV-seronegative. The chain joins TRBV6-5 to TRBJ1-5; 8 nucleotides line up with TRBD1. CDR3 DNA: TGTGCCAGCAGTAAACTGACAGGGGTAGGTCAGCCCCAGCATTTT. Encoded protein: CASSKLTGVGQPQHF.